This is a list of T cell receptor beta chains from one sample in a study of cytomegalovirus exposure and HLA in healthy donors. Measured with immunoSEQ multiplex PCR; TCRdb has only the in-frame clones, and not every one. The data contain fewer than 250,000 clones, roughly 85% of them seen just once; the ten biggest clones take up more than 1.5%. The specimen was PBMCs. The receptors stem from a man younger than 35 in good health and CMV-seronegative. The CDR3 runs from the conserved cysteine through the conserved F or W. Fields, in order: V gene, J gene, clone size, CDR3 protein. Rows give clone size only sometimes, using once, few, many, or a class for an expanded clone.

>TRBV6-6|TRBJ1-3|.
CASSSLSGNTIYF
>TRBV29-1|TRBJ1-1|.
CSAVSTGNTEAFF
>TRBV28|TRBJ1-2|.
CASSSFTGGNYGYTF
>TRBV30|TRBJ2-7|.
CAWNRDYEQYF
>TRBV7-9|TRBJ2-5|.
CASSLGGGAGETQYF
>TRBV29-1|TRBJ2-3|.
CSVGRDPSTDTQYF
>TRBV10-3|TRBJ1-2|.
CAISELNYGYTF
>TRBV29-1|TRBJ1-5|once
CSVVIGGDQPQHF
>TRBV13|TRBJ2-4|.
CASSAGLANIQYF
>TRBV28|TRBJ1-5|once
CASSLIQESQPQHF
>TRBV5-6|TRBJ1-1|few
CASSLVDTEAFF
>TRBV19|TRBJ1-2|.
CASSTTPTRVGGGYTF
>TRBV6-1|TRBJ2-3|.
CASSEETGGTDTQYF
>TRBV5-4|TRBJ1-1|.
CASSFGQLNTEAFF
>TRBV10-3|TRBJ2-7|.
CAISERAGPYEQYF
>TRBV4-3|TRBJ2-1|.
CASSHRTQMILAGEVNEQFF
>TRBV11-3|TRBJ2-7|once
CASSLPGISYEQYF
>TRBV7-2|TRBJ1-3|.
CASSQPWEGSGNTIYF